Here is one TCR beta chain with its context. The authors built TCR beta libraries using iRepertoire HTBI primers and Arm-PCR of CDR3 regions. TCRdb analysed the multiplex PCR reads with MiXCR anew, one entry per CDR3 protein. Here the sample spans 450,000 to 600,000 distinct CDR3 sequences, around an eighth being singletons. Germline-derived CDR1 and CDR2 are MNHEY and SVGEGT. The CDR3 runs 14 residues. Trimming removed 5 bases from V and 4 bases from J, with 12 bases in between. This record comes from a study of regulatory T cells in long-lasting Graves disease. Documented time point: newly diagnosed GD, antithyroid drugs for less than 3 months. From RNA extracted from PBMCs, the TCR library was made. This sample was shared with a second study, whose subject was T cells in Graves' hyperthyroidism and ophthalmopathy. From that study: Ophthalmopathy prediction by the model preceded onset by a median approximately six months.

This rearrangement joins TRBV6-2 or TRBV6-3 to TRBJ2-1; D uncertain. The source was peripheral blood mononuclear cells (PBMCs), collected at new diagnosis, from a patient treated with antithyroid drugs. The sequence was collected from a man aged 30-40 years with Graves disease. As DNA, the CDR3 is TGTGCCAGCAGTGACGGATACTTATACAATGAGCAGTTCTTC. It specifies CASSDGYLYNEQFF.